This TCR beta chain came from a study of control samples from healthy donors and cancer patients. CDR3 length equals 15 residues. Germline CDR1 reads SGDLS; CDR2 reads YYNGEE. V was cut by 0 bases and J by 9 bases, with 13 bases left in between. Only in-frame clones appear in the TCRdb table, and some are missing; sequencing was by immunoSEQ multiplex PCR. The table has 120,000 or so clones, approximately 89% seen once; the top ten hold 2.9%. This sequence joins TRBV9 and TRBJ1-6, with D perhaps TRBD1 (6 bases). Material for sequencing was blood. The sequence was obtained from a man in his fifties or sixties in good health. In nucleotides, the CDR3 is TGTGCCAGCAGCGTAGTGTCGGGGGCCGGTTCACCCCTCCACTTT. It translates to CASSVVSGAGSPLHF.